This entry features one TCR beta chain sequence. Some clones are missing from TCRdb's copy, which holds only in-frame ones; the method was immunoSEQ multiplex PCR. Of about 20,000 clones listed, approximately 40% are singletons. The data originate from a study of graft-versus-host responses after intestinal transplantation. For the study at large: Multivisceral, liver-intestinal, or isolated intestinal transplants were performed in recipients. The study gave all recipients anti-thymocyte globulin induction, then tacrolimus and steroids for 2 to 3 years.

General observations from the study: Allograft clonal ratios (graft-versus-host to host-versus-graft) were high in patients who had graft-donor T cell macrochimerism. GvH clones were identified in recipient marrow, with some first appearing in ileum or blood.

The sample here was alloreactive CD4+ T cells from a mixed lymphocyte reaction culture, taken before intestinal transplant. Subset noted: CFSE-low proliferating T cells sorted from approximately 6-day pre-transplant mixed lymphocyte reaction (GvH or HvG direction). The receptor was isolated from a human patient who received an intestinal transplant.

The CDR3 loop reads CAWSRAGPGNTIYF. In nucleotides, the CDR3 is TGTGCCTGGAGCAGGGCTGGCCCTGGAAACACCATATATTTT. The chain is built from TRBV30 and TRBJ1-3; tentative D call: TRBD1 (5 bases). CDR3 length equals 14 residues. Trimming cost V 3 bases and J 2 bases, with 11 bases left between them. Germline CDR1 is GTSNPN and CDR2 is SVGIG (reference sequence).